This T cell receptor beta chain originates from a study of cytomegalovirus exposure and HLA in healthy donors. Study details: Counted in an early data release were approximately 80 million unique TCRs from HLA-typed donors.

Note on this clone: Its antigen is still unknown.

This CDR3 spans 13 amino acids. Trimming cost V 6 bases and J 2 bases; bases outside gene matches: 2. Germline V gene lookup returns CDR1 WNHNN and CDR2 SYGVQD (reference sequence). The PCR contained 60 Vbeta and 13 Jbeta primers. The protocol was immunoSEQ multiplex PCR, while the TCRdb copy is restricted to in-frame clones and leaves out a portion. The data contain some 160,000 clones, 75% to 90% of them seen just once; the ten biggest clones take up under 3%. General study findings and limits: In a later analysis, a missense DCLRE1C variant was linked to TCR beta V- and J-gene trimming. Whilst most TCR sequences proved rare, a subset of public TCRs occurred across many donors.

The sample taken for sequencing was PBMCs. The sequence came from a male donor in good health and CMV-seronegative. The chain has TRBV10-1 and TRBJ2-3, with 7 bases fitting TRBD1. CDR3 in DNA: TGCGCCAGCAGCGGGACAGTCACAGATACGCAGTATTTT. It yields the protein CASSGTVTDTQYF.